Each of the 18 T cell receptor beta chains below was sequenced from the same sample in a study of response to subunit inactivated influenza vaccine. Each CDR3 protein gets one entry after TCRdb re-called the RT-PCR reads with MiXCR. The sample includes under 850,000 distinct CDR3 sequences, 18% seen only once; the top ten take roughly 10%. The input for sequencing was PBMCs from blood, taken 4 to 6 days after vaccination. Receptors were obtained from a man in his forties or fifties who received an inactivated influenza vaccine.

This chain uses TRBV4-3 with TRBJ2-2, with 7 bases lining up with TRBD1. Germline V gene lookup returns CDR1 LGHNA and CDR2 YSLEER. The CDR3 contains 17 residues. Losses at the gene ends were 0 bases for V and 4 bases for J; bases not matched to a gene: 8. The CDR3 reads CASSQDLKGAVTGELFF. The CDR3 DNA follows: TGCGCCAGCAGCCAAGATCTAAAGGGGGCGGTCACCGGGGAGCTGTTTTTT.

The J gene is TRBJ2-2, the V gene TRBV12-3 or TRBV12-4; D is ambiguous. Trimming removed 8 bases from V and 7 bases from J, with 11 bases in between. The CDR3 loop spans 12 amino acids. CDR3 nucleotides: TGTGCCAGCTACCAGAAATTCGGGGAGCTGTTTTTT. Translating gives CASYQKFGELFF.

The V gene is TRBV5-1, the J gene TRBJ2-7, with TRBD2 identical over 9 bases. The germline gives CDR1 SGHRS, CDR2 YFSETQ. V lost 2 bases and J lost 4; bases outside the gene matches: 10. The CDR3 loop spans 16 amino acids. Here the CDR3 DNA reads TGCGCCAGCAGCTTAACGGCGGGAGGGGAAAGATACGAGCAGTACTTC. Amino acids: CASSLTAGGERYEQYF.

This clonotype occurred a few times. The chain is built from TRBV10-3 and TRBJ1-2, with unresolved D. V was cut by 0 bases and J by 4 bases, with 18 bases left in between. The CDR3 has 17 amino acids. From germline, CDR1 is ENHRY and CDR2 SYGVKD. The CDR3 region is CAISESKGRVPTYGYTF. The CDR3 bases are TGTGCCATCAGTGAGTCAAAGGGTAGAGTCCCAACCTATGGCTACACCTTC.

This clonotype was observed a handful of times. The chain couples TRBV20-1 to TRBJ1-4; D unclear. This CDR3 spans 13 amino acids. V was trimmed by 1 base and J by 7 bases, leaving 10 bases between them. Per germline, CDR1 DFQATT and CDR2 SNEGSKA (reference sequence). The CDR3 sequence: CSARAPSGEKLFF. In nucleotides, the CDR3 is TGCAGTGCTAGAGCCCCCTCTGGTGAAAAACTGTTTTTT.

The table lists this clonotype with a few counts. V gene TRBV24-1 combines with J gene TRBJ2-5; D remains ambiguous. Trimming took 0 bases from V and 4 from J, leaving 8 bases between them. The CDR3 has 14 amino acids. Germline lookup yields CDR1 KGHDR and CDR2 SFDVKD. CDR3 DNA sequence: TGTGCCACCAGTGATTTGGAACACACAGAGACCCAGTACTTC. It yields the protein CATSDLEHTETQYF.

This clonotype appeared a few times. CDR3 coding DNA: TGTGCCAGCAGTTTCGGGAGAGGTTCCAATGAGCAGTTCTTC. It yields the protein CASSFGRGSNEQFF. J is TRBJ2-1 and V is TRBV12-3 or TRBV12-4; D perhaps matches TRBD2 (6 bases). This CDR3 has 14 residues. V lost 3 bases to trimming and J lost 6 bases, with 12 bases between them.

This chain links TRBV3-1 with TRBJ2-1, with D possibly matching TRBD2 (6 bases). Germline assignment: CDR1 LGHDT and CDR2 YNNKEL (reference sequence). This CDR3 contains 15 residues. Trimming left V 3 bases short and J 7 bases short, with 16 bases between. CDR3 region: CASSQASLSGNEQFF. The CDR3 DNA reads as TGTGCCAGCAGCCAGGCCTCTCTTAGCGGTAATGAGCAGTTCTTC.

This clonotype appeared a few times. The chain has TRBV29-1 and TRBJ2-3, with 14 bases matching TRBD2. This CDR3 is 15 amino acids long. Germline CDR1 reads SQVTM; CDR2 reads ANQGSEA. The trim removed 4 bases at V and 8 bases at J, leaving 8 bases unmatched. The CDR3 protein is CSVAPTSGGVGTQYF. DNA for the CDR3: TGCAGCGTTGCCCCGACTAGCGGGGGGGTGGGTACGCAGTATTTT.

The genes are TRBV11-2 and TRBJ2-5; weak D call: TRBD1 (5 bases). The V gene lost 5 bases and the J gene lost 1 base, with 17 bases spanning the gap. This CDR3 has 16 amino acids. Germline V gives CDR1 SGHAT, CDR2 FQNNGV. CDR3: CASSPQTTVFQETQYF. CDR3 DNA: TGTGCCAGCAGCCCACAGACGACAGTTTTCCAAGAGACCCAGTACTTC. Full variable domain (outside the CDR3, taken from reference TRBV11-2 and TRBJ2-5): EAGVAQSPRYKIIEKRQSVAFWCNPISGHATLYWYQQILGQGPKLLIQFQNNGVVDDSQLPKDRFSAERLKGVDSTLKIQPAKLEDSAVYLCASSPQTTVFQETQYFGPGTRLLVL.

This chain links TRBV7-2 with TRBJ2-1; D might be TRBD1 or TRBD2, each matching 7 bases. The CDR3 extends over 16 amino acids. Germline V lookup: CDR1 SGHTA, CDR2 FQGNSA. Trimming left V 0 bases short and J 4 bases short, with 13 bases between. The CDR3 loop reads CASSLAGTAGYNEQFF. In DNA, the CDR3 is TGTGCCAGCAGCTTAGCCGGGACAGCGGGATACAATGAGCAGTTCTTC.

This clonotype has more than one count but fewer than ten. This CDR3 is CASSLAGVAGVYEQFF. Here the CDR3 DNA reads TGCGCCAGCAGCTTGGCCGGGGTAGCGGGAGTTTATGAGCAGTTCTTC. The V gene is TRBV5-1, the J gene TRBJ2-1, with 9 bases lining up with TRBD2. J gave up 8 bases and V 0 bases, and 9 bases lay outside the gene matches. The CDR3 is 16 amino acids. Germline V gene sequence: CDR1 SGHRS, CDR2 YFSETQ.

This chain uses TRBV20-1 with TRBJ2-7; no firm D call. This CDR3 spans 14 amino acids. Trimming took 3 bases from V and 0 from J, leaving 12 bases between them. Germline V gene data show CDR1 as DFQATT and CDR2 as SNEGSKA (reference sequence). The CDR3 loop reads CSASFGHSSYEQYF. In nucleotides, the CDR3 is TGCAGTGCTAGTTTTGGGCATAGCTCCTACGAGCAGTACTTC.

The chain's CDR3 is CASSIRDASNTGELFF. The DNA for the CDR3 is TGCGCCAGCAGCATCCGGGACGCTTCGAACACCGGGGAGCTGTTTTTT. The rearrangement uses TRBV5-1 and TRBJ2-2; D might be TRBD1 or TRBD2, each matching 5 bases. Germline V gives CDR1 SGHRS, CDR2 YFSETQ. V lost 4 bases and J 0 bases, leaving 13 bases between the germline ends. CDR3 length: 16 residues.

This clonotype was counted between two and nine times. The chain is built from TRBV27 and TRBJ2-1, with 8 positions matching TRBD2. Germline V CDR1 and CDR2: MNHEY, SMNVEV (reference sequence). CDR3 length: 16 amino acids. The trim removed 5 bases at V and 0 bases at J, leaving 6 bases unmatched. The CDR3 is CASSPLAVSSYNEQFF. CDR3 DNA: TGTGCCAGCAGTCCACTAGCGGTAAGCTCCTACAATGAGCAGTTCTTC.

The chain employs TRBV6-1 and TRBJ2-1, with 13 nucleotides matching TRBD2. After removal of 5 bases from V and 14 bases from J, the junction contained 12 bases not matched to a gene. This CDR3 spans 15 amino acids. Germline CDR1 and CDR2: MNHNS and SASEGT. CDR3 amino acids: CASSTGTSGALRKFF. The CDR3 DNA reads TGTGCCAGCAGTACCGGGACTAGCGGGGCGTTGAGGAAGTTCTTC.

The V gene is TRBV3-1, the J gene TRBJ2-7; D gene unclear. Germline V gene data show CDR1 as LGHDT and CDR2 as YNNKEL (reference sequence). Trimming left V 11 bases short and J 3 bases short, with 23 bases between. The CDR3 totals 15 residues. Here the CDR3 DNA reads TGTGCCTCCTGCCAAGATGTTGGCAGCCGCTACGAGCAGTACTTC. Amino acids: CASCQDVGSRYEQYF.

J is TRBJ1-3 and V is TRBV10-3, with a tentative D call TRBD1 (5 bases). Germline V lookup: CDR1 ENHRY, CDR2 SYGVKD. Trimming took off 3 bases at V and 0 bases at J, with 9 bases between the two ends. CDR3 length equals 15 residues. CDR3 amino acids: CAISDWGSSGNTIYF. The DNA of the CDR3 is TGTGCCATCAGTGATTGGGGCAGCTCTGGAAACACCATATATTTT.